These T cell receptor beta chains were read from a single sample in a study of response to subunit inactivated influenza vaccine. A single record per CDR3 protein comes from TCRdb applying MiXCR to the RT-PCR reads. The data hold 600,000 to 850,000 distinct CDR3 sequences, with 13% to 15% observed a single time. The sample in question was PBMCs from blood, obtained 14 to 15 days before vaccination. All receptors come from a man aged 45-60 years who received an inactivated influenza vaccine. Both conserved end residues are part of each CDR3. D genes are given only for firm matches. Size is stated for part of the rows, as once, few or many counts, or as a class when the clone is expanded.

abundance,d_gene,j_gene,v_gene,CDR3aa,CDR3nt
few,.,TRBJ2-1,TRBV7-2,CASTIELGNEQFF,TGTGCCAGCACCATTGAACTAGGAAATGAGCAGTTCTTC
.,.,TRBJ1-1,TRBV9,CASSLEGGSEAFF,TGTGCCAGCAGCTTAGAAGGAGGGAGTGAAGCTTTCTTT
many,.,TRBJ1-1,TRBV12-3/TRBV12-4,CASSFGQKNTEAFF,TGTGCCAGCAGTTTTGGGCAGAAAAACACTGAAGCTTTCTTT
.,TRBD1,TRBJ1-3,TRBV6-1,CASRTTGFWGNTIYF,TGTGCCAGCAGAACGACAGGGTTTTGGGGAAACACCATATATTTT
many,TRBD2,TRBJ2-7,TRBV27,CASSRLAGGFYEQYF,TGTGCCAGCAGCCGATTAGCGGGGGGGTTCTACGAGCAGTACTTC
many,.,TRBJ1-1,TRBV4-3,CASSLGGSGTEAFF,TGCGCCAGCTCTCTTGGGGGGTCCGGAACTGAAGCTTTCTTT
few,.,TRBJ2-3,TRBV29-1,CSVSFQLSTDTQYF,TGCAGCGTTTCCTTCCAGTTGAGCACAGATACGCAGTATTTT
few,.,TRBJ1-2,TRBV30,CAWSGGAGYTF,TGTGCCTGGAGTGGGGGGGCTGGCTACACCTTC
.,.,TRBJ1-4,TRBV20-1,CSAPDRAWGKLFF,TGCAGTGCTCCCGACCGGGCGTGGGGAAAACTGTTTTTT
.,.,TRBJ2-2,TRBV3-1,CASSQQGFTGELFF,TGTGCCAGCAGCCAGCAGGGTTTCACCGGGGAGCTGTTTTTT
.,.,TRBJ2-7,TRBV9,CASSEDGRYEQYF,TGTGCCAGCAGCGAGGACGGTCGTTACGAGCAGTACTTC
few,.,TRBJ2-1,TRBV5-1,CASSLDPGKVNEQFF,TGCGCCAGCAGCTTGGACCCGGGAAAAGTAAATGAGCAGTTCTTC
few,TRBD1,TRBJ2-1,TRBV24-1,CATGTALYNEQFF,TGTGCCACCGGGACAGCCCTCTACAATGAGCAGTTCTTC
many,.,TRBJ1-5,TRBV15,CATSNEPPPNLAQHF,TGTGCCACCAGCAACGAACCGCCACCTAATCTAGCCCAGCATTTT
.,TRBD2,TRBJ2-3,TRBV11-2,CASSIRLFAAGGEDTQYF,TGTGCCAGCAGCATTAGATTATTTGCGGCGGGAGGCGAAGATACGCAGTATTTT
few,.,TRBJ2-1,TRBV2,CASSEEDNYNEQFF,TGTGCCAGCAGTGAGGAGGACAACTACAATGAGCAGTTCTTC
few,.,TRBJ2-7,TRBV20-1,CSATSTRSSYEQYF,TGCAGTGCCACCTCGACAAGAAGCTCCTACGAGCAGTACTTC
.,.,TRBJ1-5,TRBV4-2,CASSQARDENQPQHF,TGTGCCAGCAGCCAAGCCCGGGACGAAAATCAGCCCCAGCATTTT
few,TRBD2,TRBJ2-1,TRBV15,CATSPSGNSYNEQFF,TGTGCCACCAGCCCTAGCGGGAACTCCTACAATGAGCAGTTCTTC
.,TRBD2,TRBJ2-7,TRBV20-1,CSARAREGGEQYF,TGCAGTGCTAGAGCCCGGGAGGGGGGCGAGCAGTACTTC
few,TRBD1,TRBJ1-1,TRBV20-1,CSARRTGFPEAFF,TGCAGTGCTAGACGGACAGGGTTTCCTGAAGCTTTCTTT
few,.,TRBJ2-7,TRBV2,CASSEFPANQGRGYEQYF,TGTGCCAGCAGTGAATTCCCCGCCAATCAGGGAAGAGGATACGAGCAGTACTTC
few,TRBD2,TRBJ2-3,TRBV24-1,CATGTSGGTDTQYF,TGTGCCACGGGGACTAGCGGGGGCACAGATACGCAGTATTTT
few,TRBD2,TRBJ2-1,TRBV7-3,CASSLLGGRTNEQFF,TGTGCCAGCAGCTTATTGGGCGGGAGAACCAATGAGCAGTTCTTC
few,.,TRBJ2-7,TRBV28,CASSFTGNLYEQYF,TGTGCCAGCAGTTTCACGGGGAACTTATACGAGCAGTACTTC
.,TRBD1,TRBJ2-7,TRBV29-1,CSVARDRVHEQYF,TGCAGCGTTGCACGGGACAGGGTCCACGAGCAGTACTTC
.,TRBD2,TRBJ2-1,TRBV12-3/TRBV12-4,CASRTTSGSGNEQFF,TGTGCCAGCAGAACCACTAGCGGGAGTGGAAATGAGCAGTTCTTC
.,.,TRBJ2-3,TRBV29-1,CSVDLGTDTQYF,TGCAGCGTTGATTTGGGCACAGATACGCAGTATTTT
.,.,TRBJ2-6,TRBV7-3,CASSSMGRGANVLTF,TGTGCCAGCAGCTCCATGGGGCGCGGGGCCAACGTCCTGACTTTC
many,.,TRBJ2-7,TRBV5-1,CASSYSDSPYEQYF,TGCGCCAGCAGCTACAGCGACAGTCCCTACGAGCAGTACTTC
.,.,TRBJ2-5,TRBV15,CATSVGDETQCF,TGTGCCACCAGTGTCGGAGATGAGACCCAGTGCTTC
few,TRBD1,TRBJ1-2,TRBV19,CASSIFEQGGYTF,TGTGCCAGTAGTATTTTCGAACAGGGGGGCTACACCTTC
few,TRBD2,TRBJ2-1,TRBV10-3,CAISDPRLAGGQRVYNEQFF,TGTGCCATCAGTGATCCTAGACTAGCGGGAGGGCAACGGGTCTACAATGAGCAGTTCTTC
.,TRBD2,TRBJ2-3,TRBV20-1,CSASGTSGTDTQYF,TGCAGTGCTAGTGGGACTAGCGGAACAGATACGCAGTATTTT
.,TRBD2,TRBJ2-5,TRBV10-3,CAISPNQRGETQYF,TGTGCCATCAGTCCTAATCAGCGGGGAGAGACCCAGTACTTC
few,TRBD1,TRBJ2-1,TRBV24-1,CATSDQAQGLDEQFF,TGTGCCACCAGTGATCAAGCACAGGGGTTGGATGAGCAGTTCTTC
.,.,TRBJ2-3,TRBV6-2/TRBV6-3,CASSYVSGSTTDTQYF,TGTGCCAGCAGTTACGTTTCAGGATCCACCACAGATACGCAGTATTTT
.,TRBD2,TRBJ2-1,TRBV6-2/TRBV6-3,CASSGTSGGQSSYNEQFF,TGTGCCAGCAGCGGGACTAGCGGGGGGCAAAGCTCCTACAATGAGCAGTTCTTC
.,TRBD1,TRBJ2-2,TRBV10-3,CAISNQGALGTGELFF,TGTGCCATCAGTAACCAGGGGGCCTTGGGGACCGGGGAGCTGTTTTTT
few,TRBD2,TRBJ2-3,TRBV10-3,CAISGGGTSGGDTQYF,TGTGCCATCAGTGGGGGAGGGACTAGCGGGGGAGATACGCAGTATTTT
.,TRBD2,TRBJ2-7,TRBV6-1,CASSRQTSGLYEQYF,TGTGCCAGCAGTCGACAGACTAGCGGGTTATACGAGCAGTACTTC
.,.,TRBJ2-7,TRBV4-1,CASSQDWTPGIYEQYF,TGCGCCAGCAGCCAAGACTGGACGCCAGGGATCTACGAGCAGTACTTC
.,TRBD1,TRBJ1-3,TRBV20-1,CSAKDRPLGNTIYF,TGCAGTGCTAAGGACAGGCCCCTCGGAAACACCATATATTTT
.,.,TRBJ1-4,TRBV20-1,CSASGPTNEKLFF,TGCAGTGCTAGTGGGCCCACTAATGAAAAACTGTTTTTT
.,TRBD2,TRBJ2-5,TRBV5-1,CASGGDQETQYF,TGCGCCAGCGGGGGGGACCAAGAGACCCAGTACTTC
.,TRBD2,TRBJ2-3,TRBV2,CASSDSLRASGVGDTQYF,TGTGCCAGCAGTGACTCCCTCCGGGCTAGCGGGGTGGGAGATACGCAGTATTTT
few,TRBD2,TRBJ2-1,TRBV6-1,CASSRSGRANNEQFF,TGTGCCAGCAGTCGAAGCGGGAGGGCCAACAATGAGCAGTTCTTC
.,TRBD1,TRBJ2-1,TRBV6-6,CASRITGVYEQFF,TGTGCCAGCAGAATAACAGGGGTTTATGAGCAGTTCTTC
.,.,TRBJ1-2,TRBV5-1,CASSRGEDGGFGYTF,TGCGCCAGCAGCCGGGGGGAGGACGGTGGATTCGGCTACACCTTC